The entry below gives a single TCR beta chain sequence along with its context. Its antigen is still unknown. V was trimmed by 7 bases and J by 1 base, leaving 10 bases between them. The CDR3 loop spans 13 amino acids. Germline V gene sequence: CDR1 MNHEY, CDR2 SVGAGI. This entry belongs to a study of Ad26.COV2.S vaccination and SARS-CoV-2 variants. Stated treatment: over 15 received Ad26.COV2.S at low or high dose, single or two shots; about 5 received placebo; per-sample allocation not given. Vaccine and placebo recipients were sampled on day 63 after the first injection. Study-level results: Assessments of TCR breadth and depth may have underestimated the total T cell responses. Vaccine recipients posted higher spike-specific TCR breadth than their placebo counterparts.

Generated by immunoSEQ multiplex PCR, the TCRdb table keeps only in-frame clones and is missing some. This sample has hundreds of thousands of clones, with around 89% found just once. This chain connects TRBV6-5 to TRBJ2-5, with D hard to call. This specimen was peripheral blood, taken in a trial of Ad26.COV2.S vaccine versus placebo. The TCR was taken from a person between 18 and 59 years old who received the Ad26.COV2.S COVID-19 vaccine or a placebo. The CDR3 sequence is CASNVQIQETQYF. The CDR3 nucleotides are TGTGCCAGCAACGTGCAGATCCAAGAGACCCAGTACTTC.